The 3 T cell receptor beta chains below all came from one sample that was sequenced in a study of blood T cell repertoires in COVID-19. Libraries were prepared by immunoSEQ multiplex PCR; TCRdb keeps only in-frame clonotypes and omits some of them. The sample lists 300,000 to 350,000 clones, roughly 87% occurring once. The sequencing input was PBMCs or T cells enriched from blood (not recorded which). These receptors were obtained from a woman in her thirties who had recovered from COVID-19.

This chain connects TRBV18 to TRBJ2-1, with TRBD1 matching 9 bases. The CDR3 has 14 amino acids. With 3 bases clipped from V and 9 bases from J, the junction kept 6 bases outside the gene matches. Germline CDR1 and CDR2: KGHSH and LQKENI. For the CDR3, the DNA is TGTGCCAGCTCACCTGGGACAGGGAGAACTGAGCAGTTCTTC. Protein product: CASSPGTGRTEQFF.

This clone was picked up a small number of times. CDR3 region: CASSLGLRDRGDEQYF. CDR3 coding DNA: TGTGCCAGCAGCTTAGGGTTACGGGACAGAGGGGACGAGCAGTACTTC. The chain recombines TRBV7-9 with TRBJ2-7; TRBD1 matches at 7 bases. This CDR3 has 16 residues. The germline gives CDR1 SEHNR, CDR2 FQNEAQ (reference sequence). V shed 1 base and J 5 bases; nucleotides not matched to a gene: 11.

This chain connects TRBV27 to TRBJ2-4; 8 bases align to TRBD2. CDR1 MNHEY and CDR2 SMNVEV come from the germline V gene (reference sequence). V was pared by 4 bases and J by 0 bases, with 5 bases of the junction left unmatched. The CDR3 extends over 16 amino acids. CDR3 sequence: CASSSAGGLAKNIQYF. The CDR3 coding sequence is TGTGCCAGCAGTTCGGCGGGGGGTTTAGCCAAAAACATTCAGTACTTC.